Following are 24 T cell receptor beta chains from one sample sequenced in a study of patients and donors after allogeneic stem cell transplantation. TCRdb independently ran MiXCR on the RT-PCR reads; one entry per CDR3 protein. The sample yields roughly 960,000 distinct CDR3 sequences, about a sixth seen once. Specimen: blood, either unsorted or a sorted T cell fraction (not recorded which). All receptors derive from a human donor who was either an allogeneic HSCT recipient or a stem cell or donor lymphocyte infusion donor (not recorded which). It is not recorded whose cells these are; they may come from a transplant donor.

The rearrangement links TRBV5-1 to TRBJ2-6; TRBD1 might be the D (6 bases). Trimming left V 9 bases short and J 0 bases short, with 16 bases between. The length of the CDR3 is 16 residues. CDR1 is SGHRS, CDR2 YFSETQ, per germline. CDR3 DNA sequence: TGCGCCACCACAGGACAGAAGACCTCTGGGGCCAACGTCCTGACTTTC. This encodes CATTGQKTSGANVLTF.

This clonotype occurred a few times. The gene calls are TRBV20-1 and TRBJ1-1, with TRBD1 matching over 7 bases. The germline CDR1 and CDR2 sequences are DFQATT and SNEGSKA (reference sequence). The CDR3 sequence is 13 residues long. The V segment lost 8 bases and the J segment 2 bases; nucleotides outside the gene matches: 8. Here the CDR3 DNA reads TGCAGTTCACCCGGGACAGCTAACACTGAAGCTTTCTTT. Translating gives CSSPGTANTEAFF.

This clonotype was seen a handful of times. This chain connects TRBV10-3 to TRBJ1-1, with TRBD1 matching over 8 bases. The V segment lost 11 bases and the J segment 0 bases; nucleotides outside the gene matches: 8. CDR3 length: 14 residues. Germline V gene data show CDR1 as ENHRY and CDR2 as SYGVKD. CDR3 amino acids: CASRTGPMNTEAFF. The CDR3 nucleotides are TGTGCCTCCCGGACAGGGCCCATGAACACTGAAGCTTTCTTT.

The CDR3 loop reads CASSFRDRGNYGYTF. The CDR3 nucleotides are TGTGCCAGCAGTTTTCGGGACAGGGGGAACTATGGCTACACCTTC. This rearrangement joins TRBV6-5 to TRBJ1-2, with 11 bases matching TRBD1. Trimming removed 4 bases from V and 2 bases from J; junction bases left unmatched: 3. CDR1 and CDR2 (germline): MNHEY, SVGAGI. This CDR3 spans 15 amino acids.

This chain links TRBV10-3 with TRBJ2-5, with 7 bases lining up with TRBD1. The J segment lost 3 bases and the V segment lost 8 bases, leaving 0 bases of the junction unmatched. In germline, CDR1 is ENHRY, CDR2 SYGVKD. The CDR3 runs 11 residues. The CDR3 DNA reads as TGTGCCATCGGGACAGAAGAGACCCAGTACTTC. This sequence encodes CAIGTEETQYF.

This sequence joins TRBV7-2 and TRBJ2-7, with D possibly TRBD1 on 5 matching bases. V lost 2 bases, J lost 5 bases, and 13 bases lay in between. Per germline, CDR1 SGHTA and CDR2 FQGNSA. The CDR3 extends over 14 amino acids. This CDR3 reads CASSLLRRAHEQYF. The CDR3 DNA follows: TGTGCCAGCAGCTTATTACGCAGGGCCCACGAGCAGTACTTC.

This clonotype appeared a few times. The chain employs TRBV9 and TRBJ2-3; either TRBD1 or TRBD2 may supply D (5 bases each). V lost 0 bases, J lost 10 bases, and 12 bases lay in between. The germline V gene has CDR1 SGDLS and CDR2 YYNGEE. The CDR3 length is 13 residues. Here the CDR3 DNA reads TGTGCCAGCAGCGTAGTGGGGGACCCGGCGCAGTATTTT. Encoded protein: CASSVVGDPAQYF.

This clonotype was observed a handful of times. Here the CDR3 DNA reads TGCGCCAGCAGCTTGGTGGCTATTGCAGGGTACGGGGCAGATACGCAGTATTTT. Amino acids: CASSLVAIAGYGADTQYF. This rearrangement joins TRBV5-1 to TRBJ2-3; D is possibly TRBD1 or TRBD2 (5 bases each). Germline V gene data show CDR1 as SGHRS and CDR2 as YFSETQ. The CDR3 runs to 18 residues. V lost 0 bases to trimming and J lost 4 bases, with 21 bases between them.

CDR3 residues: CSASYGSYTF. CDR3 DNA sequence: TGCAGTGCTAGTTATGGGAGCTACACCTTC. V and J are TRBV20-1 and TRBJ1-2, with D unclear. The CDR3 consists of 10 residues. Germline V gives CDR1 DFQATT, CDR2 SNEGSKA (reference sequence). Deletions cut 3 bases from V and 9 bases from J, with 8 bases between.

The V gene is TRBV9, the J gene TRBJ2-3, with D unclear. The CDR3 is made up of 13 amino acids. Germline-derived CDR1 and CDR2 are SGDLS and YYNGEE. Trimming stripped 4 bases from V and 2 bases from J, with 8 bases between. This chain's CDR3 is CASSPSPTDTQYF. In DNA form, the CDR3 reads TGTGCCAGCAGCCCCTCACCCACAGATACGCAGTATTTT.

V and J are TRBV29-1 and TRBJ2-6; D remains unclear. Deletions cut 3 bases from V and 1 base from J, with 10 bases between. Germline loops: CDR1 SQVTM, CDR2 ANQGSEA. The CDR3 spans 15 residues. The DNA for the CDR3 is TGCAGCGTTGAGTTTCTGCTATCTGGGGCCAACGTCCTGACTTTC. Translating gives CSVEFLLSGANVLTF.

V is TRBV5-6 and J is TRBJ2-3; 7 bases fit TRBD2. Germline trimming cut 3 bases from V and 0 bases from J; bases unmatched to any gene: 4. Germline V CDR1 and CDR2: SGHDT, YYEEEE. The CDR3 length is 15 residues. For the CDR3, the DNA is TGTGCCAGCAGCTGGGGGGGGACGAGCACAGATACGCAGTATTTT. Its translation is CASSWGGTSTDTQYF. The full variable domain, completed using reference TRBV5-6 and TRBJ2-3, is DAGVTQSPTHLIKTRGQQVTLRCSPKSGHDTVSWYQQALGQGPQFIFQYYEEEERQRGNFPDRFSGHQFPNYSSELNVNALLLGDSALYLCASSWGGTSTDTQYFGPGTRLTVL.

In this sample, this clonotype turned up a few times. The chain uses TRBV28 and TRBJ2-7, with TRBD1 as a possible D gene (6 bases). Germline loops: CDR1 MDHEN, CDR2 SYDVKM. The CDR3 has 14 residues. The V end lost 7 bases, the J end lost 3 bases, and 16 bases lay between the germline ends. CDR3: CASTQGPLIYEQYF. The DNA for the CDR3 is TGTGCCAGCACCCAGGGGCCTTTAATCTACGAGCAGTACTTC.

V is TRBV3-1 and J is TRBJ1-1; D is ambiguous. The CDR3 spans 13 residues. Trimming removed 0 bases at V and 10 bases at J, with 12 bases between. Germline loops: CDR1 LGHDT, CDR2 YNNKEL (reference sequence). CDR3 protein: CASSQDIRVAAFF. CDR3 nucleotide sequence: TGTGCCAGCAGCCAAGATATAAGGGTGGCAGCTTTCTTT.

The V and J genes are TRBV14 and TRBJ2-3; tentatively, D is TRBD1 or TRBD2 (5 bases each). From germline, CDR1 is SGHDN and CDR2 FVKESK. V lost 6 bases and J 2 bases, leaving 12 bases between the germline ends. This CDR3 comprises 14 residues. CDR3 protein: CASSHRGATDTQYF. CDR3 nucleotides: TGTGCCAGCAGTCATCGAGGGGCCACAGATACGCAGTATTTT.

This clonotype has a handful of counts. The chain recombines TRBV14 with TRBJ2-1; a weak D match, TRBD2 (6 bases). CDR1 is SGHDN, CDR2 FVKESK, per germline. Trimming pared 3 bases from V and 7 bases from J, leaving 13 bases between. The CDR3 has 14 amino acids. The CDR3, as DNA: TGTGCCAGCAGCCACGGGGACTTCAGGAATGAGCAGTTCTTC. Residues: CASSHGDFRNEQFF.

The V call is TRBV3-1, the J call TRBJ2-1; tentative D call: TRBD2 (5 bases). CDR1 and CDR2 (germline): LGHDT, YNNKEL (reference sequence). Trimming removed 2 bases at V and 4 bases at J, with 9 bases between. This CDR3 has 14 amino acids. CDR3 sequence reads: CASSQTGLYNEQFF. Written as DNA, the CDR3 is TGTGCCAGCAGCCAAACCGGACTGTACAATGAGCAGTTCTTC.

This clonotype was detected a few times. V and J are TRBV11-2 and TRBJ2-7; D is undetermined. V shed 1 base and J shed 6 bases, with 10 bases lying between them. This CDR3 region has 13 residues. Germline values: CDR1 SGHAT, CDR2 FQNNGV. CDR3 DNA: TGTGCCAGCAGCTTAGCCCCAATGGGCGAGCAGTACTTC. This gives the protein CASSLAPMGEQYF.

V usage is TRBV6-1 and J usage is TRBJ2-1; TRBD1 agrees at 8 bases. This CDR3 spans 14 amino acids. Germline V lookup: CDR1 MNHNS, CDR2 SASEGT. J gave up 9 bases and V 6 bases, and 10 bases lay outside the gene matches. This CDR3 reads CASRRTGQRGEQFF. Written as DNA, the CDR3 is TGTGCCAGCAGACGGACAGGGCAAAGGGGTGAGCAGTTCTTC.

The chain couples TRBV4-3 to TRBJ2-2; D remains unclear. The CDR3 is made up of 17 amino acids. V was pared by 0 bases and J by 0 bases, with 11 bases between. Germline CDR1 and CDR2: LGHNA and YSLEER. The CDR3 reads CASSQEEWYSNTGELFF. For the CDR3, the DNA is TGCGCCAGCAGCCAAGAAGAGTGGTATTCGAACACCGGGGAGCTGTTTTTT.

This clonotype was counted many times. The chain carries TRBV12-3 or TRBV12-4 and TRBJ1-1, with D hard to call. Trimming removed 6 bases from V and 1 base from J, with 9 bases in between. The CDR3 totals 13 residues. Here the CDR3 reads CASSLRENTEAFF. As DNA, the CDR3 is TGTGCCAGCAGCTTAAGGGAGAACACTGAAGCTTTCTTT.

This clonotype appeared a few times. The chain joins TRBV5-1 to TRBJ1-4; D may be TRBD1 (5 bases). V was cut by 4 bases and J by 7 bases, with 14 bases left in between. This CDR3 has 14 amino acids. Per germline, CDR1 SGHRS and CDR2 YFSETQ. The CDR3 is CASSTPGLGEKLFF. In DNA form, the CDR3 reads TGCGCCAGCAGCACACCAGGGTTGGGTGAAAAACTGTTTTTT.

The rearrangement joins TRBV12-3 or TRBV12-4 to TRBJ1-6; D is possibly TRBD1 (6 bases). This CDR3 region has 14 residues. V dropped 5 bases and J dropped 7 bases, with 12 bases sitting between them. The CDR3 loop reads CASSPQGRNSPLHF. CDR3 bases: TGTGCCAGCAGTCCCCAGGGGCGAAATTCACCCCTCCACTTT.

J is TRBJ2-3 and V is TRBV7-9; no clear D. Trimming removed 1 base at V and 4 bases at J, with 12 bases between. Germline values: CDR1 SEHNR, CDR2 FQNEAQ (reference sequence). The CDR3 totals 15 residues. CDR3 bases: TGTGCCAGCAGCTTAGTCGCGTCTTCCCCAGATACGCAGTATTTT. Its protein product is CASSLVASSPDTQYF. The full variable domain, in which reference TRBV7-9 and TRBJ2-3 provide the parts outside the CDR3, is DTGVSQNPRHKITKRGQNVTFRCDPISEHNRLYWYRQTLGQGPEFLTYFQNEAQLEKSRLLSDRFSAERPKGSFSTLEIQRTEQGDSAMYLCASSLVASSPDTQYFGPGTRLTVL.